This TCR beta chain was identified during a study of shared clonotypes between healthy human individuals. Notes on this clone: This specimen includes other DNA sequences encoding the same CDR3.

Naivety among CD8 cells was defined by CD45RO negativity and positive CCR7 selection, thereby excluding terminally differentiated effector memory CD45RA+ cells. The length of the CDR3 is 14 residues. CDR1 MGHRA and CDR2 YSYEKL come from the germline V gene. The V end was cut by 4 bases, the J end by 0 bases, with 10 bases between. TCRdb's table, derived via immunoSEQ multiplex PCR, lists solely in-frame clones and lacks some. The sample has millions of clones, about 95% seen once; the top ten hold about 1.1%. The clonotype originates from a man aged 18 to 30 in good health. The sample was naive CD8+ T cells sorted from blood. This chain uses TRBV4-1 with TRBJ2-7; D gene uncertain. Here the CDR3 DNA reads TGCGCCAGCAGCCCCCGCGAGGCCTCCTACGAGCAGTACTTC. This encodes CASSPREASYEQYF.